Below are 23 T cell receptor beta chains sequenced from a single sample in a study of blood T cell repertoires in COVID-19. Here immunoSEQ multiplex PCR was the method, and the copy in TCRdb shows in-frame clones only, minus some. The sample lists just under 55,000 clones, approximately 90% occurring once. Sequenced material: peripheral blood. The source of these receptors is a woman aged 40 to 50 with active COVID-19.

The rearrangement uses TRBV2 and TRBJ1-5, with 11 bases that match TRBD1. Germline assignment: CDR1 SNHLY and CDR2 FYNNEI. The CDR3 spans 17 residues. V was pared by 6 bases and J by 2 bases, with 9 bases of the junction left unmatched. CDR3 coding DNA: TGTGCCAGCAGACTCGGACAGGGGGCGCCGGGCAATCAGCCCCAGCATTTT. Protein sequence: CASRLGQGAPGNQPQHF.

The rearrangement links TRBV18 to TRBJ2-1, with D possibly TRBD1 on 6 matching bases. V was trimmed by 3 bases and J by 8 bases, leaving 17 bases between them. CDR1 and CDR2 (germline): KGHSH, LQKENI. The CDR3 is 15 residues long. The CDR3 nucleotides read TGTGCCAGCTCACCTCCAAACCGGCAGGGGTATGAGCAGTTCTTC. Protein sequence: CASSPPNRQGYEQFF.

The rearrangement uses TRBV6-1 and TRBJ1-1, with 8 bases aligning to TRBD1. Trimming removed 3 bases from V and 8 bases from J; junction bases left unmatched: 2. CDR1 MNHNS and CDR2 SASEGT come from the germline V gene. This CDR3 has 12 residues. CDR3 loop: CASSDQGAEAFF. CDR3 nucleotide sequence: TGTGCCAGCAGTGACCAGGGGGCGGAAGCTTTCTTT.

This clone was seen a handful of times. This chain uses TRBV6-1 with TRBJ2-1; 12 bases line up with TRBD2. The CDR3 has 18 residues. Germline lookup yields CDR1 MNHNS and CDR2 SASEGT. V gave up 0 bases and J gave up 5 bases; unmatched junction bases: 8. The CDR3 is CASSEAISSGGADNEQFF. The CDR3 DNA reads as TGTGCCAGCAGTGAAGCGATCTCTAGCGGGGGGGCCGACAATGAGCAGTTCTTC.

This clone occurred once. The rearrangement links TRBV2 to TRBJ1-1; TRBD1 matches 7 bases. V lost 1 base to trimming and J lost 1 base; unmatched junction nucleotides: 3. The CDR3 is 15 amino acids. Germline values: CDR1 SNHLY, CDR2 FYNNEI. Written as DNA, the CDR3 is TGTGCCAGCAGTGAAGAGGGGGCACGGAACACTGAAGCTTTCTTT. Protein sequence: CASSEEGARNTEAFF.

This sequence joins TRBV4-1 and TRBJ2-1; 14 bases are a match to TRBD2. The CDR3 is 15 residues long. Trimming removed 5 bases from V and 12 bases from J; junction bases left unmatched: 9. CDR1 is MGHRA, CDR2 YSYEKL, per germline. The DNA for the CDR3 is TGCGCCAGCAGCATGGGACTAGCGGGGGCCTCGGGGCAGTTCTTC. Translated: CASSMGLAGASGQFF.

This chain joins TRBV28 and TRBJ2-6; maybe TRBD2 (5 bases). From germline, CDR1 is MDHEN and CDR2 SYDVKM. The CDR3 contains 16 residues. V gave up 5 bases and J gave up 0 bases, with 11 bases separating them. CDR3 bases: TGTGCCAGCAGTCCGACGGGGAACTCTGGGGCCAACGTCCTGACTTTC. It is translated as CASSPTGNSGANVLTF. The full variable domain, completed using reference TRBV28 and TRBJ2-6, is DVKVTQSSRYLVKRTGEKVFLECVQDMDHENMFWYRQDPGLGLRLIYFSYDVKMKEKGDIPEGYSVSREKKERFSLILESASTNQTSMYLCASSPTGNSGANVLTFGAGSRLTVL.

The chain carries TRBV2 and TRBJ2-2, with a possible D match to TRBD1 (6 bases). Germline-derived CDR1 and CDR2 are SNHLY and FYNNEI. V lost 8 bases, J lost 0 bases, and 19 bases lay in between. CDR3 length: 17 residues. CDR3: CASGTSFGTPNTGELFF. The CDR3 DNA follows: TGTGCCAGCGGGACATCCTTCGGGACACCGAACACCGGGGAGCTGTTTTTT.

Written as DNA, the CDR3 is TGTGCCAGTAGCCGGACAGGGGAAAATCAGCCCCAGCATTTT. The encoded protein is CASSRTGENQPQHF. The chain combines TRBV19 with TRBJ1-5; 9 nucleotides agree with TRBD1. The length of the CDR3 is 14 residues. The germline gives CDR1 LNHDA, CDR2 SQIVND (reference sequence). Trimming cost V 6 bases and J 4 bases; bases outside gene matches: 4.

The V and J genes are TRBV5-6 and TRBJ2-7, with TRBD1 identical over 9 bases. Germline CDR1 and CDR2: SGHDT and YYEEEE. Losses at the gene ends were 4 bases for V and 7 bases for J; bases not matched to a gene: 6. The CDR3 runs to 13 residues. CDR3 DNA sequence: TGTGCCAGCAGCCGGACAGGGGCGGGGGAGCAGTACTTC. Its translation: CASSRTGAGEQYF.

The chain uses TRBV24-1 and TRBJ2-2; 11 positions agree with TRBD1. Germline trimming cut 4 bases from V and 4 bases from J; bases unmatched to any gene: 10. The V gene's germline CDR1 is KGHDR and CDR2 SFDVKD. The CDR3 consists of 18 residues. CDR3 sequence: CATSESGTGGLVTGELFF. The CDR3 bases are TGTGCCACCAGTGAAAGTGGGACAGGGGGACTGGTCACCGGGGAGCTGTTTTTT.

The chain has TRBV7-9 and TRBJ1-1; D call uncertain. Per germline, CDR1 SEHNR and CDR2 FQNEAQ (reference sequence). The CDR3 is made up of 12 amino acids. V was shortened by 1 base and J by 11 bases, with 11 bases between the two germline ends. The CDR3 nucleotides are TGTGCCAGCAGCTTAGAGCGGGAAGGGGCTTTCTTT. Protein sequence: CASSLEREGAFF.

In this sample, this clone turned up once. This same CDR3 is encoded by further DNA sequences in the sample. The chain uses TRBV11-2 and TRBJ2-7; D gene unclear. The ends were cut back, 1 base at V and 4 bases at J, with 2 bases in the middle. The germline V gene encodes CDR1 SGHAT and CDR2 FQNNGV. The CDR3 contains 11 residues. The CDR3 sequence is CASSLAYEQYF. As DNA, the CDR3 is TGTGCCAGCAGCTTAGCGTACGAGCAGTACTTC.

The chain uses TRBV9 and TRBJ2-7; 8 nucleotides align to TRBD1. V lost 4 bases and J lost 4; bases outside the gene matches: 10. This CDR3 spans 15 amino acids. Germline V gives CDR1 SGDLS, CDR2 YYNGEE. This CDR3 reads CASSTRTGRGYEQYF. The DNA of the CDR3 is TGTGCCAGCAGCACCAGGACAGGGCGTGGGTACGAGCAGTACTTC.

This clone was counted only a few times. V is TRBV19 and J is TRBJ1-5; 7 positions match TRBD1. The length of the CDR3 is 18 residues. Trimming removed 10 bases from V and 1 base from J; junction bases left unmatched: 19. Germline assignment: CDR1 LNHDA and CDR2 SQIVND (reference sequence). DNA of the CDR3: TGTGCCACCACCGAAGTTACATGGGAGACAGGGAGCAATCAGCCCCAGCATTTT. Amino acid sequence: CATTEVTWETGSNQPQHF.

This rearrangement joins TRBV20-1 to TRBJ2-7; D might be TRBD2 (5 bases). Germline values: CDR1 DFQATT, CDR2 SNEGSKA (reference sequence). The V end was cut by 3 bases, the J end by 6 bases, with 12 bases between. The CDR3 length is 12 residues. The CDR3 region has the DNA TGCAGTGCTAGTAGCGATCCCTTCGAGCAGTACTTC. Protein: CSASSDPFEQYF.

V gene TRBV6-6 combines with J gene TRBJ1-2; 8 bases map to TRBD1. Per the germline V gene, CDR1 is MNHNY and CDR2 is SVGAGI (reference sequence). CDR3 length equals 14 residues. Germline trimming cut 6 bases from V and 3 bases from J; bases unmatched to any gene: 6. CDR3 nucleotides: TGTGCCAGCAGCCAGGACAGGGACCACTATGGCTACACCTTC. It translates to CASSQDRDHYGYTF.

The rearrangement joins TRBV7-9 to TRBJ1-2; TRBD1 matches at 8 bases. V shed 5 bases, J shed 6 bases, and the junction held 5 bases outside the gene matches. Per the germline V gene, CDR1 is SEHNR and CDR2 is FQNEAQ (reference sequence). The CDR3 spans 13 residues. This CDR3 reads CASSRQGQNGYTF. CDR3 sequence (DNA): TGTGCCAGCAGCAGACAGGGGCAAAATGGCTACACCTTC. Filled out from reference TRBV7-9 and TRBJ1-2, the complete variable domain reads DTGVSQNPRHKITKRGQNVTFRCDPISEHNRLYWYRQTLGQGPEFLTYFQNEAQLEKSRLLSDRFSAERPKGSFSTLEIQRTEQGDSAMYLCASSRQGQNGYTFGSGTRLTVV.

The chain has TRBV19 and TRBJ2-3; D gene uncertain. The V gene lost 3 bases and the J gene lost 2 bases, with 18 bases spanning the gap. This CDR3 is 17 amino acids long. Germline CDR1 LNHDA, CDR2 SQIVND (reference sequence). The CDR3 sequence is CASSMGSGPMFTDTQYF. The CDR3 DNA reads as TGTGCCAGTAGTATGGGCTCCGGTCCGATGTTCACAGATACGCAGTATTTT.

The chain couples TRBV7-8 to TRBJ2-1; 11 bases line up with TRBD1. The CDR3 extends over 16 amino acids. Germline lookup yields CDR1 SGHVS and CDR2 FQNEAQ. With V trimmed by 1 base and J by 8 bases, 7 bases remained unmatched. The CDR3: CASSLVSGTGGDEQFF. The CDR3 DNA reads as TGTGCCAGCAGCTTAGTATCGGGGACAGGGGGAGATGAGCAGTTCTTC.

The chain uses TRBV10-3 and TRBJ1-1; possibly TRBD1 for D (5 bases). The V and J ends lost 6 bases and 1 base respectively, with 18 bases between them. This CDR3 comprises 16 residues. Per the germline V gene, CDR1 is ENHRY and CDR2 is SYGVKD. CDR3 amino acids: CAIRSGGAQKNTEAFF. The CDR3 region has the DNA TGTGCCATCAGGAGTGGAGGGGCCCAGAAGAACACTGAAGCTTTCTTT.

CDR3 coding DNA: TGTGCCAGCAGCCCGACTAGCGGGGGGTCGGATACGCAGTATTTT. It translates to CASSPTSGGSDTQYF. J is TRBJ2-3 and V is TRBV7-3; TRBD2 agrees at 13 bases. This CDR3 has 15 amino acids. With 5 bases clipped from V and 6 bases from J, the junction kept 5 bases outside the gene matches. CDR1 SGHTA and CDR2 FQGTGA come from the germline V gene.

This clone came up once. V gene TRBV3-1 (or the pseudogene TRBV3-2) combines with J gene TRBJ1-5; 8 bases agree with TRBD1. This CDR3 has 15 amino acids. Germline CDR1 LGHDT, CDR2 YNNKEL (reference sequence). Unmatched junction bases numbered 2, after V lost 4 bases and J lost 0 bases. The CDR3: CASSPGGYSNQPQHF. DNA for the CDR3: TGTGCCAGCAGCCCAGGGGGCTATAGCAATCAGCCCCAGCATTTT.